A single sample gave rise to the 13 T cell receptor beta chains below, sequenced in a study of CD8+ T cells in alopecia areata. Isolated RNA was reverse transcribed into cDNA used as the sequencing template. Using immunoSEQ multiplex PCR, the repertoire was profiled, and TCRdb retains in-frame clones only, with some absent. Of 70,000 or so clones in the sample, approximately 60% were seen once. Specimen: CD8+ T cells sorted from blood, collected at week 0. The receptors derive from a human donor with alopecia areata.

Many counts were recorded for this clone. CDR3 protein: CASSLAQQGPVPTEQYF. DNA for the CDR3: TGTGCCAGCAGCTTAGCCCAACAGGGGCCTGTACCTACGGAGCAGTACTTC. The chain couples TRBV7-9 to TRBJ2-7; 7 nucleotides line up with TRBD1. Per germline, CDR1 SEHNR and CDR2 FQNEAQ (reference sequence). V lost 0 bases and J lost 7; bases outside the gene matches: 15. CDR3 length: 17 amino acids. Using reference TRBV7-9 and TRBJ2-7 for the parts outside the CDR3, the full variable domain is DTGVSQNPRHKITKRGQNVTFRCDPISEHNRLYWYRQTLGQGPEFLTYFQNEAQLEKSRLLSDRFSAERPKGSFSTLEIQRTEQGDSAMYLCASSLAQQGPVPTEQYFGPGTRLTVT.

The chain employs TRBV29-1 and TRBJ2-7; TRBD1 matches 8 bases. Germline CDR1 SQVTM, CDR2 ANQGSEA. The CDR3 runs to 14 residues. Losses at the gene ends were 3 bases for V and 6 bases for J; bases not matched to a gene: 10. The CDR3 protein is CSVDNLDRAGEQYF. CDR3 coding DNA: TGCAGCGTTGACAACTTGGACAGGGCGGGCGAGCAGTACTTC.

The CDR3 loop is CASSLSTGTGRHEQYF. In DNA form, the CDR3 reads TGTGCCAGCAGTCTTAGCACCGGGACAGGGCGCCACGAGCAGTACTTC. The V gene is TRBV27, the J gene TRBJ2-7, with TRBD1 matching over 9 bases. The CDR3 length is 16 residues. The germline V gene encodes CDR1 MNHEY and CDR2 SMNVEV (reference sequence). V trimming: 5 bases; J trimming: 5 bases; junction bases outside the gene matches: 13.

This rearrangement joins TRBV30 to TRBJ1-4, with a weak D call TRBD1 (5 bases). V was clipped by 5 bases and J by 6 bases, with 13 bases between them. This CDR3 is 13 amino acids long. From germline, CDR1 is GTSNPN and CDR2 SVGIG (reference sequence). The CDR3 DNA reads TGTGCCTGGGGGGGAGGACAACATGAAAAACTGTTTTTT. Translated, it gives CAWGGGQHEKLFF.

This clone has at least ten counts. V usage is TRBV5-1 and J usage is TRBJ2-2; no reliable D call. Germline assignment: CDR1 SGHRS and CDR2 YFSETQ. This CDR3 has 15 amino acids. V was cut by 0 bases and J by 4 bases, with 10 bases left in between. The CDR3 protein is CASSLDMAGTGELFF. As DNA, the CDR3 is TGCGCCAGCAGCTTGGATATGGCAGGCACCGGGGAGCTGTTTTTT.

The chain joins TRBV4-1 to TRBJ2-3; D not certain. The CDR3 is made up of 15 amino acids. V was clipped by 0 bases and J by 0 bases, with 7 bases between them. The germline gives CDR1 MGHRA, CDR2 YSYEKL. CDR3 coding DNA: TGCGCCAGCAGCCAAGAACCCACTAGCACAGATACGCAGTATTTT. As protein: CASSQEPTSTDTQYF.

V is TRBV30 and J is TRBJ1-2; 11 bases map to TRBD1. Germline CDR1 and CDR2: GTSNPN and SVGIG (reference sequence). The CDR3 length is 16 residues. V was pared by 2 bases and J by 1 base, with 6 bases of the junction left unmatched. Written as DNA, the CDR3 is TGTGCCTGGAGTTGGACAGGGGGCGACAGTAACTATGGCTACACCTTC. Protein sequence: CAWSWTGGDSNYGYTF. The variable domain in full, completed from reference TRBV30 and TRBJ1-2, reads SQTIHQWPATLVQPVGSPLSLECTVEGTSNPNLYWYRQAAGRGLQLLFYSVGIGQISSEVPQNLSASRPQDRQFILSSKKLLLSDSGFYLCAWSWTGGDSNYGYTFGSGTRLTVV.

This chain connects TRBV30 to TRBJ2-2; D may be TRBD2 (6 bases). V was trimmed by 1 base and J by 6 bases, leaving 12 bases between them. Germline-derived CDR1 and CDR2 are GTSNPN and SVGIG (reference sequence). This CDR3 is 14 amino acids long. The CDR3 here is CAWSGGWRAGELFF. The CDR3, as DNA: TGTGCCTGGAGTGGTGGTTGGAGGGCCGGGGAGCTGTTTTTT.

The gene calls are TRBV18 and TRBJ2-5, with 8 bases fitting TRBD1. V gave up 1 base and J gave up 7 bases; unmatched junction bases: 14. Germline V gene lookup returns CDR1 KGHSH and CDR2 LQKENI. The CDR3 consists of 17 residues. CDR3 nucleotides: TGTGCCAGCTCACCACAAGTTGTTGAACAGGGGGTGAGGACCCAGTACTTC. This sequence encodes CASSPQVVEQGVRTQYF.

The chain combines TRBV4-1 with TRBJ2-7; no clear D gene. The CDR3 sequence is 12 residues long. The germline V and J ends were trimmed by 1 base and 5 bases, with 6 bases remaining between them. Germline CDR1 MGHRA, CDR2 YSYEKL. Here the CDR3 DNA reads TGCGCCAGCAGCCAAGGGGGTGACGAGCAGTACTTC. This encodes CASSQGGDEQYF.

The chain joins TRBV29-1 to TRBJ2-3; D is unclear. The germline V gene encodes CDR1 SQVTM and CDR2 ANQGSEA. V was shortened by 0 bases and J by 1 base, with 11 bases between the two germline ends. The CDR3 covers 15 residues. In nucleotides, the CDR3 is TGCAGCGTTGAAGATCTCGCTACCGGCACAGATACGCAGTATTTT. The encoded protein is CSVEDLATGTDTQYF.

This clone occurred a few times. The chain employs TRBV27 and TRBJ1-1; no firm D call. CDR1 is MNHEY, CDR2 SMNVEV, per germline (reference sequence). V was cut by 5 bases and J by 6 bases, with 13 bases left in between. This CDR3 has 13 amino acids. DNA of the CDR3: TGTGCCAGCAGTCCCCTAGGATTTGCTGAAGCTTTCTTT. Translation gives CASSPLGFAEAFF.

The V gene is TRBV27, the J gene TRBJ2-4, with D possibly TRBD1 on 6 matching bases. This CDR3 spans 14 amino acids. Germline V gene data show CDR1 as MNHEY and CDR2 as SMNVEV (reference sequence). With 4 bases removed from V and 9 bases from J, the gap between germline ends came to 16 bases. DNA for the CDR3: TGTGCCAGCAGTTCTACCACAGGGACGCGCATTCAGTACTTC. It encodes CASSSTTGTRIQYF.